The clone carrying this TCR beta chain appeared many times. This record belongs to a study of identical twins. CDR3 length: 12 amino acids. Trimming cost V 6 bases and J 11 bases, with 16 bases left between them. A universal primer site was created by template switching, with the cDNA bearing unique molecular identifiers. Each CDR3 protein gets one entry after TCRdb re-called the 5' RACE reads with MiXCR. Of about 260,000 distinct CDR3 sequences listed, roughly 7% are singletons. This sample was also put to use in a study of yellow fever vaccine responses in identical twins.

This receptor was obtained from a woman aged 18-29 years in good health. The rearrangement links TRBV12-3 or TRBV12-4 to TRBJ1-1; the D is unclear. The specimen was memory (CD45RO+) T cells sorted from blood. Written as DNA, the CDR3 is TGTGCCAGCAGGATCGACGGACCTAGGGCTTTCTTT. This translates into CASRIDGPRAFF.